These 18 T cell receptor beta chains were all obtained from the same sample, sequenced in a study of shared clonotypes between healthy human individuals. The table came from immunoSEQ multiplex PCR; TCRdb's copy has only in-frame clones and leaves some out. This sample has more than 2 million clones; around 95% occur once, and the top ten carry 0.1% to 0.15%. The sample taken for sequencing was naive CD4+ T cells sorted from blood. Subset meaning: CD45RA+ positively selected. The receptor set was obtained from a man between 18 and 29 years old in good health.

This sequence joins TRBV5-1 and TRBJ2-2; weak D call: TRBD1 (5 bases). Trimming pared 1 base from V and 2 bases from J, leaving 12 bases between. The CDR3 extends over 16 amino acids. From germline, CDR1 is SGHRS and CDR2 YFSETQ. CDR3 coding DNA: TGCGCCAGCAGCTTGACAGGACCTCCAAACACCGGGGAGCTGTTTTTT. Translation gives CASSLTGPPNTGELFF.

This clone has a handful of counts. The sample holds other DNA sequences that translate to the same CDR3. The chain uses TRBV5-1 and TRBJ1-5, with D perhaps TRBD1 (5 bases). The CDR3 is 14 residues long. With 0 bases removed from V and 1 base from J, the gap between germline ends came to 5 bases. Per the germline V gene, CDR1 is SGHRS and CDR2 is YFSETQ. The CDR3 loop is CASSLEGSNQPQHF. The CDR3 DNA reads TGCGCCAGCAGCTTGGAGGGGAGCAATCAGCCCCAGCATTTT.

The table lists this clone with a count of one. V usage is TRBV10-1 and J usage is TRBJ2-1; D is perhaps TRBD2 (5 bases). The CDR3 is 15 amino acids. Trimming took 2 bases from V and 4 from J, leaving 12 bases between them. Germline V CDR1 and CDR2: WNHNN, SYGVQD (reference sequence). CDR3 sequence reads: CASSEGEGRYNEQFF. The CDR3 DNA reads TGCGCCAGCAGTGAGGGTGAGGGCCGGTACAATGAGCAGTTCTTC.

A remark on this clone: Within the sample, other DNA sequences also encode this same CDR3. CDR3 DNA: TGTGCCAGCAGCTTGGGAACAACTAATGAAAAACTGTTTTTT. Protein sequence: CASSLGTTNEKLFF. This rearrangement joins TRBV5-4 to TRBJ1-4; D ambiguous. V lost 0 bases, J lost 0 bases, and 3 bases lay in between. Germline-derived CDR1 and CDR2 are SGHNT and YYREEE (reference sequence). The CDR3 consists of 14 residues.

The V call is TRBV28, the J call TRBJ1-1; 7 bases are a match to TRBD1. The CDR3 runs 13 residues. The trim removed 6 bases at V and 10 bases at J, leaving 11 bases unmatched. Germline assignment: CDR1 MDHEN and CDR2 SYDVKM. In nucleotides, the CDR3 is TGTGCCAGCAGCCTCGGGACAGCAGGGCGAGCTTTCTTT. As protein: CASSLGTAGRAFF. Variable domain in full (rest from reference TRBV28 and TRBJ1-1): DVKVTQSSRYLVKRTGEKVFLECVQDMDHENMFWYRQDPGLGLRLIYFSYDVKMKEKGDIPEGYSVSREKKERFSLILESASTNQTSMYLCASSLGTAGRAFFGQGTRLTVV.

The chain employs TRBV27 and TRBJ2-1; 9 positions agree with TRBD2. Trimming cost V 6 bases and J 6 bases; bases outside gene matches: 6. Germline V gives CDR1 MNHEY, CDR2 SMNVEV (reference sequence). The CDR3 length is 14 residues. The CDR3 sequence: CASSPGTSPNEQFF. CDR3 DNA: TGTGCCAGCAGCCCCGGGACTAGCCCCAATGAGCAGTTCTTC.

With regard to this clone: Other nucleotide sequences in the sample specify the same CDR3. The rearrangement joins TRBV20-1 to TRBJ1-1; D is unresolved. V was shortened by 6 bases and J by 1 base, with 6 bases between the two germline ends. Germline CDR1 and CDR2: DFQATT and SNEGSKA (reference sequence). This CDR3 region has 11 residues. As DNA, the CDR3 is TGCAGTGCCACACAGAACACTGAAGCTTTCTTT. This encodes CSATQNTEAFF.

This clone has a single count. The chain couples TRBV7-9 to TRBJ1-5; the match to TRBD1 covers 9 bases. CDR1 and CDR2 (germline): SEHNR, FQNEAQ (reference sequence). The CDR3 consists of 15 residues. The V and J ends lost 1 base and 6 bases, in that order; junction bases with no gene match: 4. The CDR3: CASSLGDRVTQPQHF. CDR3 coding DNA: TGTGCCAGCAGCTTAGGGGACAGGGTTACTCAGCCCCAGCATTTT.

This clone has a single count. CDR3 residues: CASSSLGPYEQYF. In DNA form, the CDR3 reads TGTGCCAGCAGCTCTTTGGGGCCCTACGAGCAGTACTTC. The V gene is TRBV5-4, the J gene TRBJ2-7, with D perhaps matching TRBD1 (5 bases). V lost 3 bases and J lost 2, with 9 bases in between. The CDR3 loop spans 13 amino acids. The germline CDR1 and CDR2 sequences are SGHNT and YYREEE (reference sequence).

The V call is TRBV7-2, the J call TRBJ2-3, with D possibly being TRBD2 (6 bases). CDR1 is SGHTA and CDR2 is FQGNSA in the germline V gene. The CDR3 totals 15 residues. Between the trimmed V and J ends, which lost 7 bases and 4 bases, there was a span of 18 bases. CDR3 loop: CASTNPRGYADTQYF. The CDR3 region has the DNA TGTGCCAGCACCAACCCCCGGGGGTACGCAGATACGCAGTATTTT. The entire variable domain, with the rest obtained from reference TRBV7-2 and TRBJ2-3, is as follows: GAGVSQSPSNKVTEKGKDVELRCDPISGHTALYWYRQSLGQGLEFLIYFQGNSAPDKSGLPSDRFSAERTGGSVSTLTIQRTQQEDSAVYLCASTNPRGYADTQYFGPGTRLTVL.

This rearrangement joins TRBV12-5 to TRBJ1-1; perhaps TRBD1 as D (6 bases). Trimming took off 4 bases at V and 1 base at J, with 10 bases between the two ends. CDR3 length equals 14 residues. Germline assignment: CDR1 LGHNT and CDR2 FRNRAP. CDR3 in amino acids: CASGSGQRNTEAFF. In nucleotides, the CDR3 is TGTGCTAGTGGTTCAGGACAGCGGAACACTGAAGCTTTCTTT.

In its sample, this clone was seen once. The V call is TRBV10-3, the J call TRBJ2-3; 10 bases agree with TRBD1. The CDR3 has 15 amino acids. The V segment lost 6 bases and the J segment 2 bases; nucleotides outside the gene matches: 5. Per germline, CDR1 ENHRY and CDR2 SYGVKD. The DNA of the CDR3 is TGTGCCATCAGCGACAGGGGGCCCTCCACAGATACGCAGTATTTT. The encoded protein is CAISDRGPSTDTQYF.

The chain has TRBV28 and TRBJ2-7; TRBD1 matches 7 bases. The CDR3 has 14 residues. The J segment lost 3 bases and the V segment lost 2 bases, leaving 4 bases of the junction unmatched. Germline values: CDR1 MDHEN, CDR2 SYDVKM. The CDR3 here is CASSLGQANYEQYF. CDR3 DNA sequence: TGTGCCAGCAGTTTAGGACAGGCCAACTACGAGCAGTACTTC. The full variable domain, in which reference TRBV28 and TRBJ2-7 provide the parts outside the CDR3, is DVKVTQSSRYLVKRTGEKVFLECVQDMDHENMFWYRQDPGLGLRLIYFSYDVKMKEKGDIPEGYSVSREKKERFSLILESASTNQTSMYLCASSLGQANYEQYFGPGTRLTVT.

This clone is a singleton in its sample. The chain has TRBV11-3 and TRBJ2-5; 12 nucleotides line up with TRBD1. Trimming at V came to 5 bases and at J to 4 bases, leaving 5 bases not matched to a gene. CDR3 length: 15 amino acids. From germline, CDR1 is SGHNT and CDR2 YENEEA. The CDR3 bases are TGTGCCAGCAGCCGCGGGACAGGGGGCGGAGAGACCCAGTACTTC. Translating gives CASSRGTGGGETQYF.

The V and J genes are TRBV4-3 and TRBJ2-7; D is uncertain. V was cut by 0 bases and J by 6 bases, with 9 bases left in between. This CDR3 region has 13 residues. Germline assignment: CDR1 LGHNA and CDR2 YSLEER. CDR3 DNA sequence: TGCGCCAGCAGCCAAGATGTGGGATTCGAGCAGTACTTC. Residues: CASSQDVGFEQYF.

The chain recombines TRBV7-6 with TRBJ2-2, with 9 nucleotides matching TRBD2. The CDR3 loop spans 17 amino acids. CDR1 SGHVS and CDR2 FNYEAQ come from the germline V gene. The ends lost 3 bases at V and 4 bases at J; junction bases unmatched: 9. CDR3 in DNA: TGTGCCAGCAGCTTGTATTCGCTAGCGGGGAGCACCGGGGAGCTGTTTTTT. Its protein product is CASSLYSLAGSTGELFF. The full variable domain, with the rest looked up from reference TRBV7-6 and TRBJ2-2, is GAGVSQSPRYKVTKRGQDVALRCDPISGHVSLYWYRQALGQGPEFLTYFNYEAQQDKSGLPNDRFSAERPEGSISTLTIQRTEQRDSAMYRCASSLYSLAGSTGELFFGEGSRLTVL.

V and J are TRBV9 and TRBJ1-3, with D maybe TRBD1 (6 bases). Trimming stripped 0 bases from V and 2 bases from J, with 12 bases between. Germline values: CDR1 SGDLS, CDR2 YYNGEE. There are 16 residues in the CDR3. The CDR3 reads CASSVASQGAGNTIYF. In nucleotides, the CDR3 is TGTGCCAGCAGCGTAGCTTCACAGGGCGCTGGAAACACCATATATTTT.

The chain employs TRBV29-1 and TRBJ2-7; 7 positions match TRBD1. CDR1 and CDR2 (germline): SQVTM, ANQGSEA. CDR3 length: 14 amino acids. Unmatched junction bases numbered 9, after V lost 4 bases and J lost 3 bases. The DNA of the CDR3 is TGCAGCGTTGGGTTCGCAGGGGGTGTCTACGAGCAGTACTTC. Residues: CSVGFAGGVYEQYF.